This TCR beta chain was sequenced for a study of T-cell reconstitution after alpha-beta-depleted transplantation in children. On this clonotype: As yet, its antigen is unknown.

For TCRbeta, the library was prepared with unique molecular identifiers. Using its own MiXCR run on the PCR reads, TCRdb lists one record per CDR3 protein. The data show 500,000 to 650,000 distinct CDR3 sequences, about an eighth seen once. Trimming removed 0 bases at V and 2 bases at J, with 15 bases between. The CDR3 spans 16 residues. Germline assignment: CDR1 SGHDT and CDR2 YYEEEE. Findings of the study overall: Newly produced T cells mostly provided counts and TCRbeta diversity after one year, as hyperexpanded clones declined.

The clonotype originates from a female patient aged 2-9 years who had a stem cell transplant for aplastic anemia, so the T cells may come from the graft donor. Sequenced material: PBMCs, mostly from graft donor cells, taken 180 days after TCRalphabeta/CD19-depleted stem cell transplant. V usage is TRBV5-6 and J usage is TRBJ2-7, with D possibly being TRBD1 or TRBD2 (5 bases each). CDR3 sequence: CASSLALGTLTYEQYF. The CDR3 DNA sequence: TGTGCCAGCAGCTTGGCCCTGGGGACCCTGACCTACGAGCAGTACTTC.